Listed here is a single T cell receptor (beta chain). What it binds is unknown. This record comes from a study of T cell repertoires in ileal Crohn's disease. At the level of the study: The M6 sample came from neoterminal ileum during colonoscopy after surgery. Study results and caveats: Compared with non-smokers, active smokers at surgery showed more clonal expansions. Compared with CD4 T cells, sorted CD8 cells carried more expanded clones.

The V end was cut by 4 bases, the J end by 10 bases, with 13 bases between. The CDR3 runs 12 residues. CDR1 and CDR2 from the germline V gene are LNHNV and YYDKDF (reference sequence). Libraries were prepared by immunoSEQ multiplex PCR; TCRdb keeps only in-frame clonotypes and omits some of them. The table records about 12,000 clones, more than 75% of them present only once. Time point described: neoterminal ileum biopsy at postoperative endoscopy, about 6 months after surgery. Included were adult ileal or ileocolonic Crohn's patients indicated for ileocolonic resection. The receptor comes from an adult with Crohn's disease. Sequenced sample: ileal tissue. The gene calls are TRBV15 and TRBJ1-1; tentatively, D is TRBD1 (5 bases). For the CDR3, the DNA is TGTGCCACCAGCACCCGGTGGGGGGGAGCTTTCTTT. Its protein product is CATSTRWGGAFF.